This TCR beta chain is drawn from a study of T cells in Graves' hyperthyroidism and ophthalmopathy. TCR beta CDR3 regions were amplified from RNA. A first-round RT-PCR of the TCR CDR3 used the HTBI primer set. TCRdb re-called the multiplex PCR reads through MiXCR, storing one row per CDR3 protein. The repertoire has fewer than 650,000 distinct CDR3 sequences, 40% to 55% of them found once; the top ten carry about 43%. For the diagnoses, clinical symptoms, serum thyroxine and TRAb, thyroid ultrasound and orbital computed tomography were used. The material sequenced was peripheral blood or thyroid tissue (not recorded which). The receptor comes from an adult woman with Graves' disease, either hyperthyroidism or ophthalmopathy (not recorded which).

The DNA for the CDR3 is TGTGCCAGCAGCCCAGGGGGGTACAATGAGCAGTTCTTC. It codes for CASSPGGYNEQFF. The chain links TRBV7-9 to TRBJ2-1, with D possibly TRBD1 on 7 matching bases. This CDR3 region has 13 residues. Germline-derived CDR1 and CDR2 are SEHNR and FQNEAQ (reference sequence). V lost 5 bases and J lost 4, with 9 bases in between.